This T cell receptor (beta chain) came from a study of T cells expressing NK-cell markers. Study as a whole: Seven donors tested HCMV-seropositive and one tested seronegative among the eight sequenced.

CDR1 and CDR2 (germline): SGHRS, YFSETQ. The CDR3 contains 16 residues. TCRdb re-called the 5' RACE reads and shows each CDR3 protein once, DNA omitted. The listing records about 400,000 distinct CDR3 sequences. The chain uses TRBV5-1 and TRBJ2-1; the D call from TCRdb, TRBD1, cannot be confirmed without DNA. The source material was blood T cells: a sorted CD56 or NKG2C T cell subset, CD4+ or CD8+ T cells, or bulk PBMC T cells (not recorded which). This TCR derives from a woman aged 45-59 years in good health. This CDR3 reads CASSLLIPGQRNEQFF. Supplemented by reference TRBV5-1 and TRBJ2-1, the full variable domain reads KAGVTQTPRYLIKTRGQQVTLSCSPISGHRSVSWYQQTPGQGLQFLFEYFSETQRNKGNFPGRFSGRQFSNSRSEMNVSTLELGDSALYLCASSLLIPGQRNEQFFGPGTRLTVL.